The text below deals with one TCR beta chain. This record belongs to a study of shared clonotypes between healthy human individuals. Study in general: Per donor, three plates held CD4 naive cells, three held CD4 memory, two held CD8 naive and one held CD8 memory.

Some clones are missing from TCRdb's copy, which holds only in-frame ones; the method was immunoSEQ multiplex PCR. The data contain about 820,000 clones, over 90% of them seen just once; the ten biggest clones take up approximately 25%. CD45RO-negative cells were positively selected for CCR7, leaving out terminally differentiated effector memory CD45RA+ cells. Every one of the donors was a Caucasian adult that lived in Nashville, Tennessee. Germline values: CDR1 MNHNY, CDR2 SVGAGI (reference sequence). This CDR3 comprises 14 residues. Trimming took 5 bases from V and 2 from J, leaving 12 bases between them.

The sequence was collected from a man aged 30 to 45 in good health. The chain is built from TRBV6-6 and TRBJ2-5; a weak D match, TRBD1 (5 bases). The sample was naive CD8+ T cells sorted from blood. CDR3 DNA: TGTGCCAGCAGTCCTATGGGGCAGCAAGAGACCCAGTACTTC. It specifies CASSPMGQQETQYF.